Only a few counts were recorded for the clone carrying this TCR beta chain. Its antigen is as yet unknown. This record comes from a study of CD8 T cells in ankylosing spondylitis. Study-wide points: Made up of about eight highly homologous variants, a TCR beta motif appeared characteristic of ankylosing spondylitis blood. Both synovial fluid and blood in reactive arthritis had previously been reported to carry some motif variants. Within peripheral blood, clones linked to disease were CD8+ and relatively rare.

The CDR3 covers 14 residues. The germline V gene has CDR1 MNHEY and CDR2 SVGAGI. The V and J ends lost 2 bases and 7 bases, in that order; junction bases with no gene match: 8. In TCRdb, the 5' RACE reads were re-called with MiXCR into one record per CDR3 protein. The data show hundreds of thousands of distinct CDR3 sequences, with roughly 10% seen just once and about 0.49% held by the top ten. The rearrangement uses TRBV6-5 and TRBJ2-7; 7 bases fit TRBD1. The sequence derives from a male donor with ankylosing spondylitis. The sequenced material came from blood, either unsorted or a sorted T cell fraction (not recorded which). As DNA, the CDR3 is TGTGCCAGCAGTTACGCGATGCGACAGGGAGAGCAGTACTTC. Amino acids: CASSYAMRQGEQYF.